The source of this TCR beta chain is a study of blood T cell repertoires in COVID-19. About the research overall: COVID-19 samples, acute and convalescent, were from the United States, Italy and Spain.

Patients at the Seattle site were enrolled during active infection and followed longitudinally. Method: immunoSEQ multiplex PCR; TCRdb's copy keeps in-frame clones and lacks some. The data hold about 230,000 clones, with around 81% observed a single time. CDR3 length: 14 amino acids. The germline gives CDR1 MNHEY, CDR2 SMNVEV (reference sequence). Germline trimming cut 7 bases from V and 4 bases from J; bases unmatched to any gene: 6. This clone showed up just once. Source material: peripheral blood. The receptor was isolated from a woman older than 75 with COVID-19, enrolled during active disease. The chain employs TRBV27 and TRBJ2-1; 8 positions match TRBD2. The CDR3 here is CASIRASGYNEQFF. The CDR3 coding sequence is TGTGCCAGCATTCGGGCTAGCGGGTACAATGAGCAGTTCTTC.